Listed here is a single T cell receptor beta chain. What it binds is unknown. PCR was performed using 60 Vbeta and 13 Jbeta primers. The repertoire was sequenced with immunoSEQ multiplex PCR; TCRdb's copy has only in-frame clones and lacks some. The sample has roughly 150,000 clones, 55% to 85% seen once. CDR3 length: 15 residues. V trimming: 0 bases; J trimming: 8 bases; junction bases outside the gene matches: 10. Germline loops: CDR1 SGHDT, CDR2 YYEEEE. This sample is part of a study of cytomegalovirus exposure and HLA in healthy donors. Whole-study findings and limits: An Asian-associated ancestry cluster reportedly showed fewer N-insertions than the approximately 670-donor mean in a later analysis. Immune exposure was documented only through CMV serostatus.

The sample consisted of PBMCs. The chain employs TRBV5-6 and TRBJ1-2; 7 bases align to TRBD1. The origin of this receptor is a man aged 35 to 55 in good health and CMV-seronegative. CDR3 sequence: CASSLAGTETGGYTF. The CDR3 coding sequence is TGTGCCAGCAGCTTGGCGGGGACAGAAACTGGCGGCTACACCTTC. Supplemented by reference TRBV5-6 and TRBJ1-2, the full variable domain reads DAGVTQSPTHLIKTRGQQVTLRCSPKSGHDTVSWYQQALGQGPQFIFQYYEEEERQRGNFPDRFSGHQFPNYSSELNVNALLLGDSALYLCASSLAGTETGGYTFGSGTRLTVV.